This T cell receptor beta chain is from a study of shared T cell receptors in the human thymus. CDR1 is MDHEN and CDR2 is SYDVKM in the germline V gene. V shed 4 bases, J shed 3 bases, and the junction held 7 bases outside the gene matches. This CDR3 contains 15 residues. Sequencing used immunoSEQ multiplex PCR; TCRdb keeps in-frame clones, though not all of them. Of about 500,000 clones in the sample, approximately 80% were seen once. A further study also used this sample, focusing on human thymus T cells. From that paper: It was from resections taken during corrective heart surgery that the thymus tissue came. Unrelated people showed highly overlapping thymic repertoires, related research reported.

The clonotype comes from a boy under two years old with a congenital heart defect. The genes are TRBV28 and TRBJ2-7; 9 bases line up with TRBD1. Specimen: thymocytes. The CDR3 spells CASSSPGQGLYEQYF. CDR3 in DNA: TGTGCCAGCAGTTCCCCGGGACAGGGTCTCTACGAGCAGTACTTC.